These 19 T cell receptor beta chains came from one sample sequenced in a study of blood T cell repertoires in COVID-19 (dated by TCRdb to about 2020). The library was generated by the immunoSEQ multiplex PCR assay. TCRdb mirrors the immuneACCESS table, restricted to in-frame sequences. Some clones are absent from its copies; in checked studies, under half trace to an unresolved V gene, and the reason for the others is unknown. This sample holds about 100,000 clones; roughly 85% were observed only once. The biggest ten clones account for more than 1.5% of the sample. What was sequenced was peripheral blood. These receptors were taken from an older woman with active or convalescent COVID-19.

The chain carries TRBV10-3 and TRBJ1-2; the D gene is possibly TRBD1 (6 bases). The ends were cut back, 10 bases at V and 3 bases at J, with 15 bases in the middle. CDR3 length: 13 amino acids. Germline CDR1 and CDR2: ENHRY and SYGVKD. DNA for the CDR3: TGTGCCACCGGACAGAGTCCTGACTATGGCTACACCTTC. Amino acid sequence: CATGQSPDYGYTF.

The gene calls are TRBV27 and TRBJ2-1; 7 bases are a match to TRBD2. Unmatched junction bases numbered 1, after V lost 2 bases and J lost 6 bases. The CDR3 is 13 amino acids. Germline V gene lookup returns CDR1 MNHEY and CDR2 SMNVEV (reference sequence). The CDR3 loop is CASSLRTSNEQFF. The CDR3 DNA reads TGTGCCAGCAGTTTAAGGACTAGCAATGAGCAGTTCTTC.

This clone was seen a single time. The CDR3 sequence is CASSSPFHSGTSGRDTDTQYF. CDR3 nucleotide sequence: TGCGCCAGCAGCTCCCCCTTCCACTCCGGGACTAGCGGGAGGGACACAGATACGCAGTATTTT. J is TRBJ2-3 and V is TRBV5-1; TRBD2 matches at 16 bases. CDR1 and CDR2 (germline): SGHRS, YFSETQ. V was clipped by 3 bases and J by 2 bases; unmatched bases: 15. The CDR3 length is 21 residues.

This clone was observed a few times. The J gene is TRBJ1-5, the V gene TRBV6-2 or TRBV6-3, with 8 bases matching TRBD1. Germline CDR1 MNHEY, CDR2 SVGEGT. The CDR3 loop spans 16 amino acids. The V gene end was trimmed by 4 bases and the J gene end by 6 bases; junction bases not matched to a gene: 11. The CDR3: CASSFFGQGRIQPQHF. The CDR3 DNA reads TGTGCCAGCAGTTTCTTCGGACAGGGAAGGATTCAGCCCCAGCATTTT.

This clone has just one count. This sequence joins TRBV6-6 and TRBJ2-4, with 9 bases lining up with TRBD1. Trimming removed 6 bases from V and 0 bases from J; junction bases left unmatched: 18. The CDR3 spans 20 residues. The germline CDR1 and CDR2 sequences are MNHNY and SVGAGI (reference sequence). Written as DNA, the CDR3 is TGTGCCAGCAGCGATTTCCCCGGGACAGGGCCCTTCATAGCCAAAAACATTCAGTACTTC. Protein sequence: CASSDFPGTGPFIAKNIQYF.

This chain connects TRBV7-9 to TRBJ2-5, with 7 bases matching TRBD2. Germline V lookup: CDR1 SEHNR, CDR2 FQNEAQ (reference sequence). Trimming removed 3 bases from V and 2 bases from J; junction bases left unmatched: 9. CDR3 length equals 16 residues. CDR3 sequence (DNA): TGTGCCAGCAGCTTGGGTGGAACGGGGGGACAAGAGACCCAGTACTTC. This sequence encodes CASSLGGTGGQETQYF.

This chain connects TRBV6-5 to TRBJ1-6; 7 bases are a match to TRBD1. With V trimmed by 10 bases and J by 5 bases, 8 bases remained unmatched. In germline, CDR1 is MNHEY, CDR2 SVGAGI. CDR3 length: 14 amino acids. Written as DNA, the CDR3 is TGTGCCACTTGGGGACAGCCCAATAATTCACCCCTCCACTTT. It encodes CATWGQPNNSPLHF.

The V and J genes are TRBV3-1 (or the pseudogene TRBV3-2) and TRBJ1-5; D possibly corresponds to TRBD1 (5 bases). Germline V CDR1 and CDR2: LGHDT, YNNKEL (reference sequence). The CDR3 runs to 15 residues. V lost 3 bases and J 4 bases, leaving 13 bases between the germline ends. The CDR3 nucleotides are TGTGCCAGCAGCCATGGGACGGGGACTAATCAGCCCCAGCATTTT. Translating gives CASSHGTGTNQPQHF.

The J gene is TRBJ2-7, the V gene TRBV11-3; D is perhaps TRBD1 (6 bases). Per the germline V gene, CDR1 is SGHNT and CDR2 is YENEEA. The CDR3 runs 14 residues. Trimming took 0 bases from V and 4 from J, leaving 10 bases between them. The CDR3 loop is CASSLDTGTYEQYF. The CDR3 DNA reads TGTGCCAGCAGCTTAGATACGGGGACATACGAGCAGTACTTC.

The chain carries TRBV20-1 and TRBJ2-1; 9 nucleotides match TRBD2. CDR1 and CDR2 from the germline V gene are DFQATT and SNEGSKA (reference sequence). The V segment lost 3 bases and the J segment 4 bases; nucleotides outside the gene matches: 10. CDR3 length: 16 amino acids. The CDR3 bases are TGCAGTGCTAGTGGGCCGAAGCGGGGGGCATACAATGAGCAGTTCTTC. Its protein is CSASGPKRGAYNEQFF.

The V and J genes are TRBV2 and TRBJ1-4; D perhaps matches TRBD1 (5 bases). V was pared by 6 bases and J by 10 bases, with 21 bases between. The CDR3 runs 15 residues. Germline assignment: CDR1 SNHLY and CDR2 FYNNEI. The chain's CDR3 is CASSPVFRGSGKLFF. CDR3 sequence (DNA): TGTGCCAGCAGCCCCGTATTCCGGGGGAGCGGAAAACTGTTTTTT.

V usage is TRBV19 and J usage is TRBJ2-6, with 8 bases lining up with TRBD1. After removal of 4 bases from V and 2 bases from J, the junction contained 1 base not matched to a gene. The CDR3 is 15 amino acids. The germline CDR1 and CDR2 sequences are LNHDA and SQIVND (reference sequence). CDR3 coding DNA: TGTGCCAGTAGTACGGACAGGGCTGGGGCCAACGTCCTGACTTTC. Its protein is CASSTDRAGANVLTF.

This chain connects TRBV24-1 to TRBJ2-1; 10 bases map to TRBD2. The V and J ends lost 4 bases and 6 bases, in that order; junction bases with no gene match: 8. There are 16 residues in the CDR3. Germline CDR1 KGHDR, CDR2 SFDVKD. The CDR3 loop reads CATSDLLAGVGNEQFF. DNA of the CDR3: TGTGCCACCAGTGACCTTCTAGCGGGAGTAGGCAATGAGCAGTTCTTC.

Concerning this clone: Other DNA sequences in the sample encode the same CDR3. The chain is built from TRBV28 and TRBJ1-5; 10 positions agree with TRBD1. This CDR3 has 14 residues. Unmatched junction bases numbered 3, after V lost 6 bases and J lost 4 bases. The germline gives CDR1 MDHEN, CDR2 SYDVKM. CDR3 protein: CASRRTGGNQPQHF. The CDR3 nucleotides read TGTGCCAGCAGACGGACAGGGGGTAATCAGCCCCAGCATTTT.

The chain links TRBV3-1 (or the pseudogene TRBV3-2) to TRBJ2-7; TRBD1 is a possible D gene (6 bases). The V gene lost 3 bases and the J gene lost 5 bases, with 11 bases spanning the gap. Germline V lookup: CDR1 LGHDT, CDR2 YNNKEL (reference sequence). The CDR3 loop spans 13 amino acids. This chain's CDR3 is CASSQGAVDEQYF. CDR3 coding DNA: TGTGCCAGCAGCCAGGGGGCTGTGGACGAGCAGTACTTC.

This clone was recorded only once. The chain carries TRBV11-2 and TRBJ2-2; tentative D call: TRBD2 (6 bases). Germline CDR1 SGHAT, CDR2 FQNNGV. This CDR3 contains 15 residues. V was cut by 3 bases and J by 6 bases, with 14 bases left in between. CDR3 DNA sequence: TGTGCCAGCAGCTTCTCAGGTAGCGGCCCCGGGGAGCTGTTTTTT. It specifies CASSFSGSGPGELFF.

V usage is TRBV5-1 and J usage is TRBJ1-4, with no clear D. V was shortened by 3 bases and J by 0 bases, with 18 bases between the two germline ends. This CDR3 contains 18 residues. Looked up from germline, CDR1 is SGHRS and CDR2 is YFSETQ. CDR3 residues: CASSYRLEAWATNEKLFF. CDR3 sequence (DNA): TGCGCCAGCAGCTACCGTTTGGAGGCTTGGGCAACTAATGAAAAACTGTTTTTT.

The CDR3 spells CASSYQYQGYGYTF. The CDR3 coding sequence is TGTGCCAGCAGTTATCAGTACCAGGGCTATGGCTACACCTTC. The V and J genes are TRBV6-2 or TRBV6-3 and TRBJ1-2; the D gene is possibly TRBD1 (5 bases). The germline V and J ends were trimmed by 3 bases and 4 bases, with 12 bases remaining between them. The germline V gene encodes CDR1 MNHEY and CDR2 SVGEGT. The CDR3 is made up of 14 amino acids.

V and J are TRBV2 and TRBJ1-4, with 8 nucleotides matching TRBD1. V lost 6 bases and J lost 6; bases outside the gene matches: 9. CDR3 length: 15 residues. CDR1 and CDR2 (germline): SNHLY, FYNNEI. The CDR3 nucleotides are TGTGCCAGCAGGGATGGACAGGGAGGTTATGAAAAACTGTTTTTT. This sequence encodes CASRDGQGGYEKLFF.